This entry lists 24 T cell receptor beta chains sequenced from one sample in a study of preoperative IRX-2 immunotherapy in early breast cancer. Using immunoSEQ multiplex PCR, the repertoire was profiled, and TCRdb retains in-frame clones only, with some absent. Of 20,000 to 30,000 clones in the sample, about 77% are singletons; the top ten hold less than 2.5%. This sample's treatment: preoperative locoregional IRX-2 cytokine immunotherapy. The source was lymph node tissue, collected before IRX-2 immunotherapy. The receptor source for this set is a human donor with breast cancer.

This clone was observed a handful of times. The chain recombines TRBV6-8 with TRBJ2-7, with TRBD1 matching 11 bases. V lost 10 bases, J lost 1 base, and 6 bases stayed unmatched. From germline, CDR1 is MNHGY and CDR2 SAAAGT. CDR3 length equals 14 residues. The CDR3 protein is CAIAGTGGSYEQYF. CDR3 nucleotides: TGTGCCATCGCCGGGACAGGGGGTTCCTACGAGCAGTACTTC.

This sequence joins TRBV6-8 and TRBJ2-7; D may be TRBD1 (5 bases). This CDR3 comprises 14 residues. V shed 2 bases and J shed 3 bases, with 11 bases lying between them. Germline V gene data show CDR1 as MNHGY and CDR2 as SAAAGT. The CDR3 is CASSYAGYDYEQYF. The CDR3 DNA reads as TGTGCCAGCAGTTACGCAGGGTACGACTACGAGCAGTACTTC.

The chain links TRBV6-8 to TRBJ1-5; D is undetermined. Germline CDR1 reads MNHGY; CDR2 reads SAAAGT. V lost 4 bases and J lost 7, with 11 bases in between. This CDR3 region has 13 residues. The CDR3: CASSLKSTQPQHF. Here the CDR3 DNA reads TGTGCCAGCAGTTTAAAGAGTACCCAGCCCCAGCATTTT.

This chain uses TRBV6-8 with TRBJ1-4; D perhaps matches TRBD1 (6 bases). Trimming cost V 6 bases and J 5 bases, with 16 bases left between them. This CDR3 contains 15 residues. Germline V gene data show CDR1 as MNHGY and CDR2 as SAAAGT. The CDR3 loop is CASSLGGAENEKLFF. CDR3 bases: TGTGCCAGCAGCCTAGGGGGAGCGGAGAATGAAAAACTGTTTTTT.

This chain uses TRBV6-8 with TRBJ1-3, with 10 nucleotides matching TRBD1. This CDR3 has 15 residues. With 4 bases clipped from V and 7 bases from J, the junction kept 7 bases outside the gene matches. CDR1 and CDR2 from the germline V gene are MNHGY and SAAAGT. CDR3 sequence: CASSLGQGFGNTIYF. The DNA of the CDR3 is TGTGCCAGCAGTTTGGGACAGGGGTTTGGGAACACCATATATTTT.

In its sample, this clone ranks as medium-sized. Different DNA sequences within this sample yield the same CDR3. The gene calls are TRBV6-8 and TRBJ1-5; D remains ambiguous. Trimming left V 6 bases short and J 4 bases short, with 13 bases between. The CDR3 has 14 residues. Germline lookup yields CDR1 MNHGY and CDR2 SAAAGT. As DNA, the CDR3 is TGTGCCAGCAGGCGAGGTGACGGGAATCAGCCCCAGCATTTT. Encoded protein: CASRRGDGNQPQHF.

This chain connects TRBV6-8 to TRBJ2-3, with a weak D call TRBD2 (6 bases). The CDR3 is 14 amino acids. Germline V CDR1 and CDR2: MNHGY, SAAAGT. V was clipped by 6 bases and J by 0 bases, with 10 bases between them. The CDR3 DNA is TGTGCCAGCAGCGCCGGGACTAGCACAGATACGCAGTATTTT. Its protein is CASSAGTSTDTQYF.

V and J are TRBV4-1 and TRBJ1-6; maybe TRBD1 (6 bases). V dropped 0 bases and J dropped 9 bases, with 21 bases sitting between them. Germline CDR1 reads MGHRA; CDR2 reads YSYEKL. This CDR3 region has 18 residues. The CDR3 DNA follows: TGCGCCAGCAGCCAAGAAATCCCCCTCGGGGGGCTGGTTTCACCCCTCCACTTT. Translated, it gives CASSQEIPLGGLVSPLHF.

The chain is built from TRBV4-1 and TRBJ2-7; D is uncertain. Germline CDR1 and CDR2: MGHRA and YSYEKL. CDR3 size: 13 residues. V was pared by 2 bases and J by 3 bases, with 8 bases between. CDR3: CASSQPGNYEQYF. CDR3 in DNA: TGCGCCAGCAGCCAACCTGGAAACTACGAGCAGTACTTC.

The chain joins TRBV5-1 to TRBJ2-4, with TRBD2 matching over 10 bases. The CDR3 consists of 16 residues. V was pared by 2 bases and J by 8 bases, with 10 bases of the junction left unmatched. Germline V gives CDR1 SGHRS, CDR2 YFSETQ. Here the CDR3 reads CASSFGIAGGSDIQYF. The CDR3 DNA sequence: TGCGCCAGCAGCTTTGGGATAGCGGGGGGCTCCGACATTCAGTACTTC.

The gene calls are TRBV11-3 and TRBJ1-2, with D maybe TRBD1 (5 bases). Trimming removed 4 bases at V and 6 bases at J, with 15 bases between. CDR3 length: 14 residues. Germline-derived CDR1 and CDR2 are SGHNT and YENEEA. The CDR3 loop is CASSSGQGADGYTF. CDR3 nucleotide sequence: TGTGCCAGCAGCTCCGGCCAAGGGGCGGATGGCTACACCTTC.

The chain recombines TRBV28 with TRBJ1-2, with 7 bases identical to TRBD1. CDR3 length: 16 amino acids. Germline CDR1 reads MDHEN; CDR2 reads SYDVKM. Unmatched junction bases numbered 5, after V lost 1 base and J lost 0 bases. CDR3 sequence: CASSLSQGTANYGYTF. CDR3 DNA sequence: TGTGCCAGCAGTTTATCACAGGGGACCGCTAACTATGGCTACACCTTC.

The J gene is TRBJ1-1, the V gene TRBV7-5. TRBV7-5 is an annotated pseudogene. This CDR3 contains 14 residues. Written as DNA, the CDR3 is TGTGCCAGCAGCTTAGATCGAGGTAGCACTGAAGCTTTCTTT. Protein: CASSLDRGSTEAFF.

This clone has more than one count but fewer than ten. Here the CDR3 reads CATSRLNYEQYF. CDR3 DNA: TGTGCCACCTCTCGATTGAACTACGAGCAGTACTTC. The chain has TRBV6-8 and TRBJ2-7; D remains ambiguous. In germline, CDR1 is MNHGY, CDR2 SAAAGT. CDR3 size: 12 residues. The V gene lost 10 bases and the J gene lost 3 bases, with 13 bases spanning the gap.

This clone was picked up a small number of times. This chain joins TRBV18 and TRBJ2-7, with D hard to call. Germline loops: CDR1 KGHSH, CDR2 LQKENI. V gave up 0 bases and J gave up 4 bases, with 10 bases separating them. CDR3 length: 14 residues. DNA of the CDR3: TGTGCCAGCTCACCACCGACACGTCGGTACGAGCAGTACTTC. As protein: CASSPPTRRYEQYF.

The chain is built from TRBV6-8 and TRBJ1-5; D remains unclear. This CDR3 comprises 13 residues. Trimming took 6 bases from V and 3 from J, leaving 9 bases between them. CDR1 and CDR2 (germline): MNHGY, SAAAGT. CDR3 loop: CASSRLINQPQHF. In DNA, the CDR3 is TGTGCCAGCAGCCGCCTCATCAATCAGCCCCAGCATTTT.

DNA for the CDR3: TGTGCCAGCAGCTTGGAAGGCAGGATGAACACCGGGGAGCTGTTTTTT. This gives the protein CASSLEGRMNTGELFF. The V gene is TRBV11-3, the J gene TRBJ2-2; D not certain. V dropped 3 bases and J dropped 1 base, with 12 bases sitting between them. This CDR3 is 16 amino acids long. CDR1 is SGHNT, CDR2 YENEEA, per germline.

This rearrangement joins TRBV28 to TRBJ2-5; tentative D call: TRBD2 (5 bases). V lost 4 bases and J 2 bases, leaving 11 bases between the germline ends. Germline CDR1 MDHEN, CDR2 SYDVKM. The CDR3 extends over 14 amino acids. The CDR3 DNA is TGTGCCAGCAGTTCGAGCGGACCACAAGAGACCCAGTACTTC. Protein product: CASSSSGPQETQYF. Combining the CDR3 with reference TRBV28 and TRBJ2-5 gives the whole variable domain DVKVTQSSRYLVKRTGEKVFLECVQDMDHENMFWYRQDPGLGLRLIYFSYDVKMKEKGDIPEGYSVSREKKERFSLILESASTNQTSMYLCASSSSGPQETQYFGPGTRLLVL.

V is TRBV10-2 and J is TRBJ2-1; TRBD1 is a possible D gene (5 bases). The V end was cut by 4 bases, the J end by 9 bases, with 19 bases between. This CDR3 spans 15 amino acids. CDR1 is WSHSY and CDR2 is SAAADI in the germline V gene. The CDR3 region is CASSGGRERGGEQFF. For the CDR3, the DNA is TGCGCCAGCAGTGGTGGGCGCGAAAGGGGCGGTGAGCAGTTCTTC.

This chain connects TRBV5-1 to TRBJ2-2, with unresolved D. There are 14 residues in the CDR3. The germline V and J ends were trimmed by 0 bases and 1 base, with 4 bases remaining between them. CDR1 is SGHRS, CDR2 YFSETQ, per germline. As DNA, the CDR3 is TGCGCCAGCAGCTTGGGACAGAACACCGGGGAGCTGTTTTTT. Its protein product is CASSLGQNTGELFF.

This clone occurred a few times. This rearrangement joins TRBV28 to TRBJ1-2; D unclear. In germline, CDR1 is MDHEN, CDR2 SYDVKM. The CDR3 is 12 amino acids. The V end was cut by 6 bases, the J end by 6 bases, with 11 bases between. The CDR3 reads CASRRLDDGYTF. In DNA form, the CDR3 reads TGTGCCAGCAGGAGACTCGACGATGGCTACACCTTC.

The J gene is TRBJ2-7, the V gene TRBV7-5; TRBD1 is the table's D call, not checked against the DNA. TRBV7-5 is annotated as a pseudogene. The CDR3 is 14 residues long. CDR3 nucleotides: TGTGCCAGCAGCTTGACCGGGACAGGGAGCGAGCAGTACTTC. Translated, it gives CASSLTGTGSEQYF.

This clone was detected a few times. The V and J genes are TRBV7-1 and TRBJ2-1, with D possibly matching TRBD2 (5 bases). TRBV7-1 is marked as an open reading frame, function uncertain. V was trimmed by 4 bases and J by 7 bases, leaving 17 bases between them. This CDR3 contains 15 residues. CDR3 bases: TGTGCCAGCAGCTTAGATCGCCGGACTTCGAATGAGCAGTTCTTC. Residues: CASSLDRRTSNEQFF.

This sequence joins TRBV7-7 and TRBJ2-1; 9 bases fit TRBD2. Unmatched junction bases numbered 5, after V lost 5 bases and J lost 0 bases. The germline V gene has CDR1 SSHAT and CDR2 FNYEAQ (reference sequence). The CDR3 extends over 16 amino acids. The CDR3 coding sequence is TGTGCCAGCAGCAGGTTAGCGGGGGCCTCCTACAATGAGCAGTTCTTC. Amino acid sequence: CASSRLAGASYNEQFF.